The table lists the clone carrying this TCR beta chain with a few counts. Per germline, CDR1 GTSNPN and CDR2 SVGIG (reference sequence). V was clipped by 2 bases and J by 3 bases, with 17 bases between them. The length of the CDR3 is 17 residues. The entry originates in a study of blood T cell repertoires in COVID-19. Data came from immunoSEQ multiplex PCR; TCRdb stores just in-frame clones and leaves some out. Of under 100,000 clones listed, roughly 88% are singletons. The sequenced sample was peripheral blood. The chain combines TRBV30 with TRBJ1-6; D is ambiguous. The sequence derives from a woman older than 75 with COVID-19, enrolled during active disease. CDR3 nucleotides: TGTGCCTGGAGTAAGGAGAGGGTAAATAACTATAATTCACCCCTCCACTTT. Translating gives CAWSKERVNNYNSPLHF.